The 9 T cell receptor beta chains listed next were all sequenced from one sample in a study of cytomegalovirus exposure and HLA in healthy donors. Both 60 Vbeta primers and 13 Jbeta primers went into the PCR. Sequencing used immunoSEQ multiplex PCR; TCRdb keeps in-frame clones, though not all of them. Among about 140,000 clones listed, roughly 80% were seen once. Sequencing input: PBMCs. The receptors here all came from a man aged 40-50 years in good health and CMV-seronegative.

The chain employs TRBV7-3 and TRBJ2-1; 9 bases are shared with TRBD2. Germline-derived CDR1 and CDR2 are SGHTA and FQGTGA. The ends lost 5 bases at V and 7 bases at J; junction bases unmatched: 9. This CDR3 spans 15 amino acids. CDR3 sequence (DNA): TGTGCCAGCAGCCCCGCGGGGGGGCCGGGAAATGAGCAGTTCTTC. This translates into CASSPAGGPGNEQFF.

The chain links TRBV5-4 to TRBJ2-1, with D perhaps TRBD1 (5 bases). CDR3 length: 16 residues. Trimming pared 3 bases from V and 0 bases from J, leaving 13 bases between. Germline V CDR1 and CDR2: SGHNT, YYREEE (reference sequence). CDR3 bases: TGTGCCAGCAGCTCGGACATCAGGAGCTCCTACAATGAGCAGTTCTTC. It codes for CASSSDIRSSYNEQFF.

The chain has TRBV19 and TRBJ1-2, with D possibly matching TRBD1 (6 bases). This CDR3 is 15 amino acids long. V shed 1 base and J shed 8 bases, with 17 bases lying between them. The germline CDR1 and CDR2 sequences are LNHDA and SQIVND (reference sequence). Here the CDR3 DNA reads TGTGCCAGTAGTATAGGGGGGGGGCCCGGATTGGGCTACACCTTC. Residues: CASSIGGGPGLGYTF.

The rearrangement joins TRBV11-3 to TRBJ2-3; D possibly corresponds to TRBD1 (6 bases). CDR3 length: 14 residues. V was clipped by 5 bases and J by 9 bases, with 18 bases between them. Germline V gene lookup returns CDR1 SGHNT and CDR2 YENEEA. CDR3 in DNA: TGTGCCAGCAGCCAGTATCAGGGGCCTGGGACGCAGTATTTT. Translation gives CASSQYQGPGTQYF.

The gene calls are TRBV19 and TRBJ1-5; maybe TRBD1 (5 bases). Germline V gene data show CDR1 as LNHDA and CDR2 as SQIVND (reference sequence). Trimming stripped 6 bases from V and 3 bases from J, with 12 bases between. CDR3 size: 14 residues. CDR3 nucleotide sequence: TGTGCCAGTAGCCCTAGGACATTCAATCAGCCCCAGCATTTT. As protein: CASSPRTFNQPQHF.

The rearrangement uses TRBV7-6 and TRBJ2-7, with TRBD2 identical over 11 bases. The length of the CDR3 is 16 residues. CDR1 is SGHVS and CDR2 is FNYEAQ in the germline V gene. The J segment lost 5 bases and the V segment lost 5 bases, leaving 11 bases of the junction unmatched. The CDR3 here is CASSPSVAGGPDEQYF. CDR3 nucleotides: TGTGCCAGCAGCCCCTCTGTAGCGGGAGGGCCCGACGAGCAGTACTTC.

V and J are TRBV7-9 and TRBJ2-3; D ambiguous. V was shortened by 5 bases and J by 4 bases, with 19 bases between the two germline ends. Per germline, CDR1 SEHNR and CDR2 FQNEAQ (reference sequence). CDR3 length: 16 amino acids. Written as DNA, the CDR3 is TGTGCCAGCAGCCTCGAACGAGCGCCGAGGTCAGATACGCAGTATTTT. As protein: CASSLERAPRSDTQYF.

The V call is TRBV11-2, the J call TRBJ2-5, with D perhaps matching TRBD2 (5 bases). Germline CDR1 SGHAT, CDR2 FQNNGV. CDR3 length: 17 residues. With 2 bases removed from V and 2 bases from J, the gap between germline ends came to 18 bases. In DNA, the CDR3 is TGTGCCAGCAGCTTAAATTATTTTAGCGTCGGGCAAGAGACCCAGTACTTC. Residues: CASSLNYFSVGQETQYF.

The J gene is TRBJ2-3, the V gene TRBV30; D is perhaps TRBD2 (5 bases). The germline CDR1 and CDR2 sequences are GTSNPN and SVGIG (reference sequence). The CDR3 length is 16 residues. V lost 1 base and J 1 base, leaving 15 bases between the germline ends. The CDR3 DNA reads TGTGCCTGGAGTGGCCCAGAGGGCCAGGGCACAGATACGCAGTATTTT. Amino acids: CAWSGPEGQGTDTQYF.